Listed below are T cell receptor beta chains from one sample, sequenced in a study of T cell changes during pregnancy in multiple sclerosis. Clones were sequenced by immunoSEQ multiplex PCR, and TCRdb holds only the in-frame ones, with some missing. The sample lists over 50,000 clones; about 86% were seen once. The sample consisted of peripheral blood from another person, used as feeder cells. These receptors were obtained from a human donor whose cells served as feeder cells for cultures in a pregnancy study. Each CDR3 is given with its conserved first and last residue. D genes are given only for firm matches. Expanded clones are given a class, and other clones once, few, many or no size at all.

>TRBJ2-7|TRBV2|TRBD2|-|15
CASSERLAGLYEQYF
TGTGCCAGCAGTGAAAGGCTAGCGGGGCTCTACGAGCAGTACTTC
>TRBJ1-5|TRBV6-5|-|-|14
CASSYSRTNQPQHF
TGTGCCAGCAGTTACTCGAGAACGAATCAGCCCCAGCATTTT
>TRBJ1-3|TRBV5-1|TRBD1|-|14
CASSPGTEGNTIYF
TGCGCCAGCAGCCCCGGGACAGAAGGAAACACCATATATTTT
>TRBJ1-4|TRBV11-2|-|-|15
CASSPPEATNEKLFF
TGTGCCAGCAGCCCCCCAGAAGCAACTAATGAAAAACTGTTTTTT
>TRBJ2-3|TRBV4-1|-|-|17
CASSQDGSLYSTDTQYF
TGCGCCAGCAGCCAAGATGGCTCCCTATATAGCACAGATACGCAGTATTTT
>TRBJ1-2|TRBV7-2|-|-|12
CASSSTLEGYTF
TGTGCCAGCAGCTCCACCCTGGAAGGCTACACCTTC
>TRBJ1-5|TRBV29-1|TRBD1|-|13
CSVEQGANQPQHF
TGCAGCGTTGAGCAGGGGGCGAATCAGCCCCAGCATTTT
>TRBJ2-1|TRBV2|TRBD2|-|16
CASRPGTSGSFGEQFF
TGTGCCAGCAGGCCCGGGACTAGCGGGAGTTTCGGTGAGCAGTTCTTC
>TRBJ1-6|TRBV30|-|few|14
CAWSVGSGNSPLHF
TGTGCCTGGAGTGTAGGTTCAGGGAATTCACCCCTCCACTTT
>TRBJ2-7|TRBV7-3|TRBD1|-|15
CASSLTGQGAYEQYF
TGTGCCAGCAGCCTCACAGGGCAGGGGGCCTACGAGCAGTACTTC
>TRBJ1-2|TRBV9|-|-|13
CASSVGGSVGYTF
TGTGCCAGCAGCGTAGGAGGATCCGTCGGCTACACCTTC